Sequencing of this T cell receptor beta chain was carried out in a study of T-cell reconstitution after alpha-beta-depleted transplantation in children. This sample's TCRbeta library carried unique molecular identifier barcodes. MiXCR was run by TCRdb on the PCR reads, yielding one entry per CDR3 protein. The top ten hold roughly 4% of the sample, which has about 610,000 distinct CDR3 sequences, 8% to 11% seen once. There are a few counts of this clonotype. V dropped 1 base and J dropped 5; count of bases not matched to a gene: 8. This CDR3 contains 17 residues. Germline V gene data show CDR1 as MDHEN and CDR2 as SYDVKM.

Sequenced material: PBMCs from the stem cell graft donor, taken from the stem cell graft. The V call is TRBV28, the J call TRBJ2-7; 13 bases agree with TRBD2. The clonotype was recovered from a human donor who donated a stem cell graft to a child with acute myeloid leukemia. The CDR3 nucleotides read TGTGCCAGCAGTTTATTGGGACTAGCGGGACCCGAAGACGAGCAGTACTTC. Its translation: CASSLLGLAGPEDEQYF.